Listed here are 23 T cell receptor beta chains from one sample, sequenced in a study of CD8 T cells in ankylosing spondylitis. Study results and caveats: Ankylosing spondylitis blood appeared to be characterized by a TCR beta motif of several highly homologous variants.

TCRdb passed the 5' RACE reads through MiXCR, listing each CDR3 protein once. The sample gives around 480,000 distinct CDR3 sequences, about 15% of which show up once; just over 1% is in the top ten. Their specific antigens are unknown. Sample: blood, either unsorted or a sorted T cell fraction (not recorded which). The receptors were gathered from a male donor with ankylosing spondylitis.

This sequence joins TRBV20-1 and TRBJ1-2; tentative D call: TRBD1 (6 bases). Germline loops: CDR1 DFQATT, CDR2 SNEGSKA (reference sequence). V dropped 5 bases and J dropped 4 bases, with 14 bases sitting between them. This CDR3 comprises 13 residues. The CDR3 DNA reads as TGCAGTGCTCCTAGGACAGCTACCTATGGCTACACCTTC. The encoded protein is CSAPRTATYGYTF.

The rearrangement uses TRBV28 and TRBJ2-7, with 14 bases matching TRBD2. Per the germline V gene, CDR1 is MDHEN and CDR2 is SYDVKM. This CDR3 comprises 15 residues. Losses at the gene ends were 0 bases for V and 11 bases for J; bases not matched to a gene: 6. The CDR3 region has the DNA TGTGCCAGCAGTTTATGGGGGACTAGCGGGAGAGGGGAGTACTTC. Translated: CASSLWGTSGRGEYF. The variable domain in full, completed from reference TRBV28 and TRBJ2-7, reads DVKVTQSSRYLVKRTGEKVFLECVQDMDHENMFWYRQDPGLGLRLIYFSYDVKMKEKGDIPEGYSVSREKKERFSLILESASTNQTSMYLCASSLWGTSGRGEYFGPGTRLTVT.

This chain joins TRBV15 and TRBJ2-2; the match to TRBD2 covers 10 bases. The CDR3 has 18 amino acids. Germline V gene sequence: CDR1 LNHNV, CDR2 YYDKDF (reference sequence). The trim removed 0 bases at V and 6 bases at J, leaving 10 bases unmatched. The CDR3 coding sequence is TGTGCCACCAGCAGAGATGGGGCCGCCGGGACTAGCGCCGGGGAGCTGTTTTTT. Its protein is CATSRDGAAGTSAGELFF. The whole variable domain, remainder taken from reference TRBV15 and TRBJ2-2, is DAMVIQNPRYQVTQFGKPVTLSCSQTLNHNVMYWYQQKSSQAPKLLFHYYDKDFNNEADTPDNFQSRRPNTSFCFLDIRSPGLGDTAMYLCATSRDGAAGTSAGELFFGEGSRLTVL.

The rearrangement joins TRBV2 to TRBJ2-1; TRBD2 aligns across 7 bases. Germline V gives CDR1 SNHLY, CDR2 FYNNEI. V was clipped by 8 bases and J by 6 bases; unmatched bases: 10. This CDR3 has 14 residues. The CDR3 reads CASSRTRGGNEQFF. The CDR3 DNA follows: TGTGCCAGCTCCCGGACTAGGGGAGGCAATGAGCAGTTCTTC.

The rearrangement uses TRBV6-1 and TRBJ1-3; D gene ambiguous. V shed 4 bases and J shed 0 bases, with 7 bases lying between them. Germline CDR1 MNHNS, CDR2 SASEGT. CDR3 length: 14 amino acids. CDR3 loop: CASSVQPSGNTIYF. CDR3 bases: TGTGCCAGCAGTGTACAGCCCTCTGGAAACACCATATATTTT.

The sample holds a few counts of this clonotype. The chain uses TRBV24-1 and TRBJ2-3, with D perhaps being TRBD1 or TRBD2 (5 bases each). The length of the CDR3 is 16 residues. CDR1 is KGHDR, CDR2 SFDVKD, per germline. With 2 bases removed from V and 2 bases from J, the gap between germline ends came to 13 bases. The CDR3 bases are TGTGCCACCAGTGATTCAAGGGGACCGCACACAGATACGCAGTATTTT. Translating gives CATSDSRGPHTDTQYF.

This clonotype was observed a few times. V usage is TRBV2 and J usage is TRBJ1-2; 7 nucleotides align to TRBD1. The CDR3 covers 12 residues. The V segment lost 8 bases and the J segment 12 bases; nucleotides outside the gene matches: 12. CDR1 is SNHLY, CDR2 FYNNEI, per germline. CDR3 protein: CASGNRQGRHTF. The CDR3 DNA reads TGTGCCAGCGGCAATCGACAGGGTCGCCACACCTTC.

This clonotype was counted only a few times. The chain's CDR3 is CASSVEGGGGSAATDTQYF. Written as DNA, the CDR3 is TGTGCCAGCAGCGTAGAGGGAGGGGGGGGTTCGGCCGCGACAGATACGCAGTATTTT. V and J are TRBV9 and TRBJ2-3; weak D call: TRBD2 (7 bases). Between the trimmed V and J ends, which lost 0 bases and 3 bases, there was a span of 23 bases. The CDR3 totals 19 residues. Per the germline V gene, CDR1 is SGDLS and CDR2 is YYNGEE.

This clonotype has at least ten counts. The rearrangement joins TRBV5-1 to TRBJ1-1; D is unclear. The germline V gene has CDR1 SGHRS and CDR2 YFSETQ. Trimming cost V 3 bases and J 0 bases, with 9 bases left between them. The CDR3 has 14 amino acids. The CDR3 DNA sequence: TGCGCCAGCAGCTCCAGAGAAATGAACACTGAAGCTTTCTTT. Protein product: CASSSREMNTEAFF.

This clonotype appeared a few times. This sequence joins TRBV28 and TRBJ2-7; the match to TRBD1 covers 9 bases. The CDR3 covers 12 residues. Germline CDR1 and CDR2: MDHEN and SYDVKM. The V gene end was trimmed by 8 bases and the J gene end by 3 bases; junction bases not matched to a gene: 2. The CDR3 region has the DNA TGTGCCAGCTGGGGACAGGGCTACGAGCAGTACTTC. Translated: CASWGQGYEQYF.

The chain uses TRBV5-1 and TRBJ2-3; 16 nucleotides align to TRBD2. With V trimmed by 9 bases and J by 1 base, 2 bases remained unmatched. In germline, CDR1 is SGHRS, CDR2 YFSETQ. This CDR3 is built from 15 residues. As DNA, the CDR3 is TGCGCCATCGGGACTAGCGGGGGGGGCACAGATACGCAGTATTTT. It yields the protein CAIGTSGGGTDTQYF.

This clonotype was picked up a small number of times. The chain recombines TRBV5-5 with TRBJ1-1; D is unresolved. The CDR3 is made up of 14 amino acids. V was pared by 0 bases and J by 0 bases, with 6 bases between. CDR1 SGHKS and CDR2 YYEKEE come from the germline V gene (reference sequence). The CDR3 reads CASSLVQLNTEAFF. The CDR3 coding sequence is TGTGCCAGCAGCTTGGTACAGCTGAACACTGAAGCTTTCTTT.

This clonotype was seen many times. The rearrangement links TRBV12-3 or TRBV12-4 to TRBJ2-5; TRBD1 is a possible D gene (8 bases). The CDR3 loop spans 13 amino acids. Trimming removed 6 bases at V and 5 bases at J, with 13 bases between. The CDR3 protein is CASRGQGGETQYF. In DNA form, the CDR3 reads TGTGCCAGCAGAGGACAGGGAGGGGAGACCCAGTACTTC.

The chain uses TRBV5-6 and TRBJ1-5; possibly TRBD1 for D (5 bases). Trimming stripped 2 bases from V and 7 bases from J, with 13 bases between. This CDR3 region has 14 residues. The germline V gene encodes CDR1 SGHDT and CDR2 YYEEEE. The CDR3 spells CASSLGTHSQPQHF. The DNA of the CDR3 is TGTGCCAGCAGCTTAGGGACCCATAGCCAGCCCCAGCATTTT.

The CDR3 is CAIRDTGETEAFF. CDR3 bases: TGTGCCATCAGGGATACAGGGGAAACTGAAGCTTTCTTT. The chain carries TRBV10-3 and TRBJ1-1, with 7 bases fitting TRBD1. CDR1 ENHRY and CDR2 SYGVKD come from the germline V gene. Trimming took 6 bases from V and 5 from J; bases not matched to a gene: 6. The CDR3 covers 13 residues.

For the CDR3, the DNA is TGTGCCAGCAGCCAAGTCAGCGGGCCGAATTCACCCCTCCACTTT. Translation: CASSQVSGPNSPLHF. This chain connects TRBV14 to TRBJ1-6, with D hard to call. Germline assignment: CDR1 SGHDN and CDR2 FVKESK. CDR3 length: 15 residues. The V end was cut by 1 base, the J end by 7 bases, with 11 bases between.

The chain has TRBV6-5 and TRBJ2-2, with 13 bases aligning to TRBD2. V was clipped by 4 bases and J by 1 base; unmatched bases: 3. CDR3 length: 17 amino acids. Germline V lookup: CDR1 MNHEY, CDR2 SVGAGI. DNA of the CDR3: TGTGCCAGCAGTTCCCGGACTAGCGGGGGGAACACCGGGGAGCTGTTTTTT. Protein product: CASSSRTSGGNTGELFF.

The V gene is TRBV20-1, the J gene TRBJ2-3; 15 bases are shared with TRBD2. Losses at the gene ends were 6 bases for V and 2 bases for J; bases not matched to a gene: 6. CDR1 is DFQATT and CDR2 is SNEGSKA in the germline V gene (reference sequence). The CDR3 contains 16 residues. The CDR3 here is CSAPGLAGGDTDTQYF. The CDR3, as DNA: TGCAGTGCACCGGGACTAGCGGGAGGCGACACAGATACGCAGTATTTT.

In its sample, this clonotype was seen a few times. The chain recombines TRBV27 with TRBJ2-3; 7 nucleotides align to TRBD1. CDR1 is MNHEY and CDR2 is SMNVEV in the germline V gene (reference sequence). V lost 6 bases, J lost 2 bases, and 14 bases stayed unmatched. The CDR3 contains 17 residues. This CDR3 reads CASSQQQGPFSTDTQYF. The CDR3 DNA sequence: TGTGCCAGCAGCCAACAACAGGGGCCGTTTTCCACAGATACGCAGTATTTT.

This clonotype appeared a few times. The V and J genes are TRBV6-5 and TRBJ1-3, with a possible D match to TRBD1 (5 bases). CDR1 and CDR2 (germline): MNHEY, SVGAGI. CDR3 length: 17 residues. V was cut by 2 bases and J by 2 bases, with 16 bases left in between. Here the CDR3 reads CASSYGRGEAAGNTIYF. CDR3 nucleotides: TGTGCCAGCAGTTACGGGCGGGGGGAAGCGGCTGGAAACACCATATATTTT.

V and J are TRBV2 and TRBJ1-2; weak D call: TRBD1 (5 bases). Trimming pared 6 bases from V and 11 bases from J, leaving 16 bases between. The CDR3 runs 12 residues. Germline values: CDR1 SNHLY, CDR2 FYNNEI. The CDR3 protein is CASRPSGTSYTF. The CDR3 DNA reads TGTGCCAGCAGACCATCCGGGACCTCGTACACCTTC.

V usage is TRBV5-1 and J usage is TRBJ1-1; D perhaps matches TRBD1 (6 bases). The CDR3 contains 15 residues. The germline CDR1 and CDR2 sequences are SGHRS and YFSETQ. Trimming stripped 1 base from V and 1 base from J, with 11 bases between. CDR3 region: CASSLQGQQNTEAFF. The CDR3, as DNA: TGCGCCAGCAGCTTGCAAGGACAGCAGAACACTGAAGCTTTCTTT.

This clonotype was seen at least ten times. J is TRBJ1-2 and V is TRBV3-1, with a tentative D call TRBD1 (6 bases). CDR1 LGHDT and CDR2 YNNKEL come from the germline V gene (reference sequence). Deletions cut 5 bases from V and 8 bases from J, with 18 bases between. The CDR3 has 14 residues. The CDR3 loop reads CASSLQGTPEGYTF. The CDR3 region has the DNA TGTGCCAGCAGCTTACAGGGCACCCCCGAGGGCTACACCTTC.